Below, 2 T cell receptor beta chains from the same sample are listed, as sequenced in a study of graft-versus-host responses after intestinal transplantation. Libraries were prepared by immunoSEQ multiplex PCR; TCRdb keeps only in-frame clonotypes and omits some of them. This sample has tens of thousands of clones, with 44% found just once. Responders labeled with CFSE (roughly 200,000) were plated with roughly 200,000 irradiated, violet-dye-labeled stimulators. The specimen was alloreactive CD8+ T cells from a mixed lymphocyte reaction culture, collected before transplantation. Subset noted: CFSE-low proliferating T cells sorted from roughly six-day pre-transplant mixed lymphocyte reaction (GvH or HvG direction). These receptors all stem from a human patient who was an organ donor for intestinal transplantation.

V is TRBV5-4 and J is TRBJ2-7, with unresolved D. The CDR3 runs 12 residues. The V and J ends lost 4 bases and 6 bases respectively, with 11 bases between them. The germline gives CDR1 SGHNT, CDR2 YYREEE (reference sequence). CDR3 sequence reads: CASSLVSGEQYF. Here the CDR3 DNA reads TGTGCCAGCAGCCTTGTAAGTGGCGAGCAGTACTTC.

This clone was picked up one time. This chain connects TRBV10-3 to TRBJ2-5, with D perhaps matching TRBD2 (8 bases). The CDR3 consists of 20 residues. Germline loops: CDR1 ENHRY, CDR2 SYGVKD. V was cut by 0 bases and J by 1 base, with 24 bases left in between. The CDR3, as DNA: TGTGCCATCAGTGAGTCGTTCTTCGGGAGGGGGCATAGGGGCCAAGAGACCCAGTACTTC. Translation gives CAISESFFGRGHRGQETQYF.